What follows are 19 T cell receptor beta chains derived from one specimen sequenced in a study of kidney transplant recipient with SARS-CoV-2 infection (dated by TCRdb to the early 2020s). The sample's time point label, decoded: pre-pandemic baseline sample and day 111 after first positive SARS-CoV-2 test. Reads for this sample came from an Illumina MiSeq. Starting from the raw public reads, TCRdb applied fastp trimming at Q25, assembled clones with MiXCR and retained in-frame beta chains. Each record represents a unique CDR3 protein, reported with the most common genes and DNA among its rows. The sample table contains about 240,000 distinct CDR3 sequences; only one count was recorded for 29% of them. The top ten clones comprise around 7.8% of the sample. The sequenced sample was a blood sample, obtained at baseline and between days 110 and 120 from a kidney transplant recipient. The source is a male patient in his 30s who had COVID-19 and was a kidney transplant recipient. Where a transplant has occurred, the graft donor may have supplied some of the T cells.

This clonotype was seen many times. The chain uses TRBV21-1 and TRBJ1-6; the D call of TRBD1 is as the table states it, not checked on the DNA. TRBV21-1 is assigned pseudogene status. The CDR3 spans 15 residues. DNA for the CDR3: TGTGCCAGCAGCTCTCCAGGAGACAGGGATTCACCCCTCCACTTT. Translation: CASSSPGDRDSPLHF.

In its sample, this clonotype was seen many times. This chain connects TRBV20-1 to TRBJ2-7, with TRBD1 as a possible D gene (5 bases). Germline V gene data show CDR1 as DFQATT and CDR2 as SNEGSKA (reference sequence). V was cut by 3 bases and J by 3 bases, with 9 bases left in between. This CDR3 comprises 12 residues. The DNA for the CDR3 is TGCAGTGCTAGGGGGCCATTCTACGAGCAGTACGTC. Its translation: CSARGPFYEQYV.

A note on this clonotype: A much larger clone differs from this one at a single base, so this may be a read error. The rearrangement links TRBV7-6 to TRBJ1-6, with 9 bases matching TRBD1. The CDR3 extends over 14 amino acids. The germline V gene has CDR1 SGHVS and CDR2 FNYEAQ. V was clipped by 9 bases and J by 7 bases; unmatched bases: 7. CDR3 DNA: TGTGCCAGAAGCGGGACAGGGCAAAATTCACCCCTCCACTTT. This sequence encodes CARSGTGQNSPLHF.

This clonotype was seen repeatedly, ten times or more. This chain connects TRBV9 to TRBJ1-2; a weak D match, TRBD1 (6 bases). V lost 0 bases to trimming and J lost 7 bases, with 10 bases between them. The CDR3 covers 13 residues. CDR1 and CDR2 (germline): SGDLS, YYNGEE. CDR3 in amino acids: CASSVGTGTGYTF. In DNA form, the CDR3 reads TGTGCCAGCAGCGTAGGCACAGGGACTGGCTACACCTTC. Filled out from reference TRBV9 and TRBJ1-2, the complete variable domain reads DSGVTQTPKHLITATGQRVTLRCSPRSGDLSVYWYQQSLDQGLQFLIQYYNGEERAKGNILERFSAQQFPDLHSELNLSSLELGDSALYFCASSVGTGTGYTFGSGTRLTVV.

This chain joins TRBV5-4 and TRBJ1-2; D not certain. Germline loops: CDR1 SGHNT, CDR2 YYREEE (reference sequence). The CDR3 has 16 amino acids. V dropped 7 bases and J dropped 4 bases, with 23 bases sitting between them. CDR3 in DNA: TGTGCCAGCGCCGCGGTCGTACCAGGAAAGACCTATGGCTACACCTTC. Translating gives CASAAVVPGKTYGYTF. The full variable domain, its missing parts supplied by reference TRBV5-4 and TRBJ1-2, is ETGVTQSPTHLIKTRGQQVTLRCSSQSGHNTVSWYQQALGQGPQFIFQYYREEENGRGNFPPRFSGLQFPNYSSELNVNALELDDSALYLCASAAVVPGKTYGYTFGSGTRLTVV.

This clonotype was observed a handful of times. A far larger clone lies a single base away; this is likely a read error. The J gene is TRBJ2-5, the V gene TRBV7-6, with D possibly matching TRBD1 (6 bases). The end of the DNA fits TRBJ2-7 better, so the J call may be wrong. This CDR3 is built from 16 residues. The germline CDR1 and CDR2 sequences are SGHVS and FNYEAQ. CDR3 amino acids: CTSSLEYGGRPYEQYF. The CDR3 DNA is TGTACCAGCAGCTTAGAATATGGGGGCAGACCCTACGAGCAGTACTTC.

In regard to this clonotype: A much larger clone differs by one base, so this may be a read error. This chain uses TRBV5-1 with TRBJ2-4, with TRBD1 as a possible D gene (5 bases). The germline V gene has CDR1 SGHRS and CDR2 YFSETQ. This CDR3 comprises 14 residues. V shed 3 bases and J shed 13 bases, with 20 bases lying between them. CDR3 bases: TGCGCCAGCAGCTCAGGGTCCCGGGCGGTCGGGCAGTACTTC. Encoded protein: CASSSGSRAVGQYF.

This clonotype was counted a few times. The V and J genes are TRBV8-2 and TRBJ2-6. TRBV8-2 is flagged as a pseudogene. The CDR3 length is 17 residues. CDR3 sequence (DNA): TGTGGCATGCTGATGAGGATAACACAAAGTCGGGCCAACGTCCTGACTTTC. Its protein product is CGMLMRITQSRANVLTF.

There are many counts of this clonotype. The chain combines TRBV23-1 with TRBJ1-2; D is unresolved. TRBV23-1 belongs to the ORF category, with a function that is uncertain. The CDR3 extends over 17 amino acids. V was shortened by 5 bases and J by 4 bases, with 23 bases between the two germline ends. CDR3 sequence: CASSSIWLRRKTYGYTF. CDR3 DNA: TGCGCCAGCAGTTCAATATGGCTACGCAGAAAGACCTATGGCTACACCTTC.

As to this clonotype: One base away lies a much larger clone, so this may be a sequencing read error. The gene calls are TRBV20-1 and TRBJ2-7; D gene unclear. The CDR3 contains 15 residues. V lost 2 bases and J 5 bases, leaving 19 bases between the germline ends. Germline V gene sequence: CDR1 DFQATT, CDR2 SNEGSKA (reference sequence). CDR3 bases: TGCAGTGCTAGACCGTTGGTTGTCACGCGCCACGAGCAGTACTTC. As protein: CSARPLVVTRHEQYF.

About this clonotype: A junction end diverges from the germline sequence, so it may reflect a read error. The rearrangement joins TRBV2 to TRBJ2-1; 11 nucleotides align to TRBD2. From germline, CDR1 is SNHLY and CDR2 FYNNEI. The length of the CDR3 is 15 residues. CDR3 coding DNA: TGTGCCAGCAGTGAAGACGGGGCTAGCGGGAGGTATGTGATCTTC. Translating it yields CASSEDGASGRYVIF.

This clonotype has ten or more counts. This chain connects TRBV7-2 to TRBJ2-7; D not certain. CDR3 length equals 13 residues. CDR1 and CDR2 from the germline V gene are SGHTA and FQGNSA. Trimming left V 4 bases short and J 1 base short, with 8 bases between. The CDR3 sequence: CASSSPTSYEQYF. CDR3 DNA sequence: TGTGCCAGCAGCTCACCTACATCCTACGAGCAGTACTTC.

To note about this clonotype: A read error is possible here, since a much larger clone lies one base away. The rearrangement links TRBV7-9 to TRBJ2-5, with 8 bases identical to TRBD1. The J call could be wrong; TRBJ2-7 is a better fit for the DNA end. This CDR3 comprises 13 residues. CDR1 is SEHNR and CDR2 is FQNEAQ in the germline V gene (reference sequence). The CDR3, as DNA: TGTGCCAGCAGGGGGACAGGAAGGTGCGAGCAGTACTTC. Its protein is CASRGTGRCEQYF.

The genes are TRBV29-1 and TRBJ1-2; 9 nucleotides agree with TRBD1. Germline lookup yields CDR1 SQVTM and CDR2 ANQGSEA. This CDR3 contains 13 residues. V was clipped by 7 bases and J by 0 bases; unmatched bases: 3. CDR3 nucleotides: TGCAGCGCCGGGACAGGGACTAACTATGGCTACACCTTC. This encodes CSAGTGTNYGYTF.

The CDR3 DNA reads TGTGCCAACAGAAGATCTCTAGCTACAGTCATGCAAGATACGCAGTATTTT. Protein product: CANRRSLATVMQDTQYF. The chain carries TRBV21-1 and TRBJ2-3; the table's D call, TRBD2, was not checked against the DNA. TRBV21-1 is designated a pseudogene. This CDR3 has 17 residues.

A word on this clonotype: The limits of the CDR3 on the DNA are not certain, so only TCRdb's listed CDR3 is given. The chain links TRBV8-2 to TRBJ1-2. TRBV8-2 is labeled a pseudogene. The CDR3 adds up to 16 amino acids, both ends counted. The CDR3 protein is CGSRGSDSRKTYGCTF.

This clonotype has ten or more counts. The chain has TRBV5-8 and TRBJ1-2; D is unresolved. CDR1 and CDR2 (germline): SGHTS, YDEGEE. Trimming removed 7 bases from V and 4 bases from J, with 23 bases in between. The CDR3 is 16 amino acids. CDR3 loop: CASQALHPRKTYGYTF. The DNA of the CDR3 is TGTGCCAGCCAAGCGCTTCATCCACGAAAGACCTATGGCTACACCTTC.

The sample holds a few counts of this clonotype. A single base separates this from a much larger clone, so it may be a read error. The gene calls are TRBV6-5 and TRBJ1-3, with D possibly being TRBD1 (5 bases). CDR1 and CDR2 from the germline V gene are MNHEY and SVGAGI. Trimming pared 2 bases from V and 8 bases from J, leaving 13 bases between. There are 14 residues in the CDR3. The CDR3: CASSYGAEGDTIYF. The CDR3 DNA follows: TGTGCCAGCAGTTACGGGGCAGAGGGTGACACCATATATTTT.

This chain connects TRBV5-1 to TRBJ1-2; D remains unclear. This CDR3 contains 16 residues. Germline loops: CDR1 SGHRS, CDR2 YFSETQ. Trimming left V 7 bases short and J 4 bases short, with 23 bases between. The CDR3 spells CASDYSSVRKTYGYTF. CDR3 bases: TGCGCCAGCGACTACTCATCGGTTCGAAAGACCTATGGCTACACCTTC. Using reference TRBV5-1 and TRBJ1-2 for the parts outside the CDR3, the full variable domain is KAGVTQTPRYLIKTRGQQVTLSCSPISGHRSVSWYQQTPGQGLQFLFEYFSETQRNKGNFPGRFSGRQFSNSRSEMNVSTLELGDSALYLCASDYSSVRKTYGYTFGSGTRLTVV.